This entry describes one T cell receptor (beta chain). The antigen remains undetermined. This sample was included in a study of Ad26.COV2.S vaccination and SARS-CoV-2 variants. Study summary: Ad26.COV2.S arm of COV1001 included the donor. The study, taken as a whole, reports: Substantial breadth in spike-specific CD8+ and CD4+ T cell responses was reportedly seen after vaccination.

The protocol was immunoSEQ multiplex PCR, while the TCRdb copy is restricted to in-frame clones and leaves out a portion. The table has around 300,000 clones, roughly nine tenths seen once; the top ten hold around 6.4%. Documented treatment: 19 received Ad26.COV2.S at low or high dose, single or two shots; about 5 received placebo; per-sample allocation not given. The study sampled participants on day 63 after the first vaccine or placebo injection. This CDR3 spans 16 amino acids. With V trimmed by 5 bases and J by 0 bases, 8 bases remained unmatched. Germline V gene sequence: CDR1 SEHNR, CDR2 FQNEAQ (reference sequence).

The chain carries TRBV7-9 and TRBJ2-3; TRBD1 matches 7 bases. This specimen consisted of peripheral blood, obtained in a trial of Ad26.COV2.S vaccine versus placebo. The sequence was obtained from a person between 18 and 59 years old who received the Ad26.COV2.S COVID-19 vaccine or a placebo. The CDR3 nucleotides read TGTGCCAGCAGCCTCAGGGCAGGGGGTAGCACAGATACGCAGTATTTT. Amino acid sequence: CASSLRAGGSTDTQYF.